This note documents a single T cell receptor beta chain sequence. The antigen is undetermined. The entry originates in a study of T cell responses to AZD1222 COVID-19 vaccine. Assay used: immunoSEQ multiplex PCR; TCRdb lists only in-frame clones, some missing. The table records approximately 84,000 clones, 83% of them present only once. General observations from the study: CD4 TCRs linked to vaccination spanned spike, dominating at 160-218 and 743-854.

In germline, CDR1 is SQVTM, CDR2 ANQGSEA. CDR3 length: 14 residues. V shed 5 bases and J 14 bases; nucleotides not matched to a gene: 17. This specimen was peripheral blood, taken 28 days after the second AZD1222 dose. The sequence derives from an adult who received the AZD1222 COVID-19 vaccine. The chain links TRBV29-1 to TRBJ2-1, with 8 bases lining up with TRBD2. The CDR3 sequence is CSVREGGANLEEFF. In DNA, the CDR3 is TGCAGCGTTCGGGAGGGTGGGGCCAACCTAGAGGAGTTCTTC.